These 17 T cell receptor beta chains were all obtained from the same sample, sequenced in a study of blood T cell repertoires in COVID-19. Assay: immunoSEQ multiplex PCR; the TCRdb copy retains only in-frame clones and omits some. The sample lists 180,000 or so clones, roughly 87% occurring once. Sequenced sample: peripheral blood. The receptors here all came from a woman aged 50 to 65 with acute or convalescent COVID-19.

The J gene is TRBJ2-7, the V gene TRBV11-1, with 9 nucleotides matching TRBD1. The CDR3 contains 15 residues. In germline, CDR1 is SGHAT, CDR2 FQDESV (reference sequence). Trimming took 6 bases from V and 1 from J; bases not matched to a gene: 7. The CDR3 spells CASRSTGTGSYEQYF. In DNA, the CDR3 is TGTGCCAGCAGATCGACCGGGACAGGGTCCTACGAGCAGTACTTC.

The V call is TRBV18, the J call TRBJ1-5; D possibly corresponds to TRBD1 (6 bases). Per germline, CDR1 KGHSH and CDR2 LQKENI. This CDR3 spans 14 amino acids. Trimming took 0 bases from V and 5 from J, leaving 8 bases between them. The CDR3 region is CASSPPGGDQPQHF. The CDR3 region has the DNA TGTGCCAGCTCACCACCAGGGGGAGATCAGCCCCAGCATTTT.

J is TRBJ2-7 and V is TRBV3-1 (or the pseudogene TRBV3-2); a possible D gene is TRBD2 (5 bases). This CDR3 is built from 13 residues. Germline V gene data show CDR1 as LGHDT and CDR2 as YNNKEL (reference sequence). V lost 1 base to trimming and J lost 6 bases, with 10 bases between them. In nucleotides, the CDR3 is TGTGCCAGCAGCCAAGGCCTAGAGGGCGAGCAGTACTTC. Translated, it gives CASSQGLEGEQYF.

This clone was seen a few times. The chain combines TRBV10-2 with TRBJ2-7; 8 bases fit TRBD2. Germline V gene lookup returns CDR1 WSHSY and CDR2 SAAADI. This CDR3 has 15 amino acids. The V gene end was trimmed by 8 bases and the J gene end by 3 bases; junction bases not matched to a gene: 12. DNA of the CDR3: TGCGCCAGCGGACCCAAACAAGCGGGAGTCTACGAGCAGTACTTC. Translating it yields CASGPKQAGVYEQYF.

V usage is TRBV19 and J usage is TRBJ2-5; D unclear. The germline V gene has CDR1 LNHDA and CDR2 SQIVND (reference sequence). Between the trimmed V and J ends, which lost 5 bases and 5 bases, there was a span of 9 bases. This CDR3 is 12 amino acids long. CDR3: CASSVGLETQYF. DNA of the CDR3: TGTGCCAGTAGTGTAGGGCTGGAGACCCAGTACTTC.

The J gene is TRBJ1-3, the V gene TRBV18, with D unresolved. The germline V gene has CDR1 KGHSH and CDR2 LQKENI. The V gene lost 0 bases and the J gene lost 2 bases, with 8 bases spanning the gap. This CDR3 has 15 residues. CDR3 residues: CASSPPVGAGNTIYF. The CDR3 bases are TGTGCCAGCTCACCACCGGTTGGAGCTGGAAACACCATATATTTT.

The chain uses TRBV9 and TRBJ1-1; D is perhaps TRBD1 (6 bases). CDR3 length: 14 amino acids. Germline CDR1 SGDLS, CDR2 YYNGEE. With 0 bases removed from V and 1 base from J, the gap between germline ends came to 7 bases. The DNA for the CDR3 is TGTGCCAGCAGCGTAGACAGGGCGAACACTGAAGCTTTCTTT. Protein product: CASSVDRANTEAFF.

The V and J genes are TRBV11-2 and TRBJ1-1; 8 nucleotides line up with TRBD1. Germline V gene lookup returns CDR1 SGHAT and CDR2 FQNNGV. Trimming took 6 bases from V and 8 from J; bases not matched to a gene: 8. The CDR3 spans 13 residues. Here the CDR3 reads CASSQRRTGEAFF. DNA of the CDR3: TGTGCCAGCAGTCAAAGGCGGACAGGGGAAGCTTTCTTT.

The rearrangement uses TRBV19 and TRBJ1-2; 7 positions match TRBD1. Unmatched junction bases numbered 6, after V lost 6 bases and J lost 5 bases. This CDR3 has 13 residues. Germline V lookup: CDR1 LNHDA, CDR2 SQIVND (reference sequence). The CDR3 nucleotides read TGTGCCAGTAGGCCTGGGACAGCTTATGGCTACACCTTC. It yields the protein CASRPGTAYGYTF.

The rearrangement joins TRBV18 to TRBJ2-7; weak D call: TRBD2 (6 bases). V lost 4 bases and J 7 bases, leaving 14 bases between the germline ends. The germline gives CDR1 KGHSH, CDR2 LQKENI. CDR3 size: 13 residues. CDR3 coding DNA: TGTGCCAGCTCACGCCCGGAGGGGAGGGAGCAGTACTTC. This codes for CASSRPEGREQYF.

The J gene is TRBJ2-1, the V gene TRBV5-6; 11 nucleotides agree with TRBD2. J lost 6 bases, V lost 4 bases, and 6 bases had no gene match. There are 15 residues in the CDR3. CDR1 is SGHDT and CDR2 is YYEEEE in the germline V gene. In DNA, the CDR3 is TGTGCCAGCAGCACCAGACTAGCGGGGTTCAATGAGCAGTTCTTC. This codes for CASSTRLAGFNEQFF.

The chain's CDR3 is CASSLRRESNEQYF. CDR3 DNA sequence: TGTGCCAGCAGCTTACGACGGGAGTCCAACGAGCAGTACTTC. The chain couples TRBV7-2 to TRBJ2-7; a weak D match, TRBD2 (6 bases). The V end lost 2 bases, the J end lost 5 bases, and 13 bases lay between the germline ends. There are 14 residues in the CDR3. Germline-derived CDR1 and CDR2 are SGHTA and FQGNSA.

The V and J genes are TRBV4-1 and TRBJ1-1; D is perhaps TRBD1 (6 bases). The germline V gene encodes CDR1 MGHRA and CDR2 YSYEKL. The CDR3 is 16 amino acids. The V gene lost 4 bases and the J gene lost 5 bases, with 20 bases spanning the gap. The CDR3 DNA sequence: TGCGCCAGCAGCCTCGGGACTATAGGGGGGGGGACTGAAGCTTTCTTT. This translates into CASSLGTIGGGTEAFF.

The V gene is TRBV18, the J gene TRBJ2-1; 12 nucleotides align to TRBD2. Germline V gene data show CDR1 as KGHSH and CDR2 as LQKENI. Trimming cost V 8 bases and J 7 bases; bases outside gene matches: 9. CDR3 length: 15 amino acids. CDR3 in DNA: TGTGCCAGCGCGCGCCTAGCGGGAGGGGAAAATGAGCAGTTCTTC. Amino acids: CASARLAGGENEQFF. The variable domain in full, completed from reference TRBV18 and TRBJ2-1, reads NAGVMQNPRHLVRRRGQEARLRCSPMKGHSHVYWYRQLPEEGLKFMVYLQKENIIDESGMPKERFSAEFPKEGPSILRIQQVVRGDSAAYFCASARLAGGENEQFFGPGTRLTVL.

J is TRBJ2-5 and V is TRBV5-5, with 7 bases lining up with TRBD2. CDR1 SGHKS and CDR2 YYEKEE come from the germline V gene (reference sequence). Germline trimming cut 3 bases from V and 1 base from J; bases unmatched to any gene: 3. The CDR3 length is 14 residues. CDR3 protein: CASSWGTTQETQYF. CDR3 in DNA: TGTGCCAGCAGCTGGGGGACTACCCAAGAGACCCAGTACTTC.

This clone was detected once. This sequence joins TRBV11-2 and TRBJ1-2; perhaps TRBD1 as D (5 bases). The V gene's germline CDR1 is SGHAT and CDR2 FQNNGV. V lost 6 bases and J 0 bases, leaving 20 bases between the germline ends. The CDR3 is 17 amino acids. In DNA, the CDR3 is TGTGCCAGCAGTCAACCCGGTGGACAAAGAACTAACTATGGCTACACCTTC. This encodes CASSQPGGQRTNYGYTF.

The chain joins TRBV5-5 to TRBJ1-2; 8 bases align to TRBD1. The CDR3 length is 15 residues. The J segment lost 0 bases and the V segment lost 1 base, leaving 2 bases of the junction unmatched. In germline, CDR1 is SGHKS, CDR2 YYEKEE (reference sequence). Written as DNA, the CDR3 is TGTGCCAGCAGCTTGCCGGACAGGGCTAACTATGGCTACACCTTC. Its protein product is CASSLPDRANYGYTF. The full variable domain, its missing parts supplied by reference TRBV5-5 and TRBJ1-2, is DAGVTQSPTHLIKTRGQQVTLRCSPISGHKSVSWYQQVLGQGPQFIFQYYEKEERGRGNFPDRFSARQFPNYSSELNVNALLLGDSALYLCASSLPDRANYGYTFGSGTRLTVV.